This TCR beta chain was sequenced for a study of shared clonotypes between healthy human individuals. The V end was cut by 7 bases, the J end by 1 base, with 16 bases between. This CDR3 spans 14 amino acids. Looked up from germline, CDR1 is GTSNPN and CDR2 is SVGIG (reference sequence). In the CD4+ fraction, cells were divided into CD45RA+ naive and CD45RA-negative memory subsets. Assay: immunoSEQ multiplex PCR; the TCRdb copy retains only in-frame clones and omits some. This table has over a million clones, around 98% appearing once. The source of this sequence is a young man in good health. Sample: naive CD4+ T cells sorted from blood. Subset meaning: CD45RA+ positively selected. The J gene is TRBJ1-1, the V gene TRBV30; no clear D gene. The CDR3 nucleotides are TGTGCCTCTGGGTCAGAGCCGGGGAACACTGAAGCTTTCTTT. Translating gives CASGSEPGNTEAFF.